This T cell receptor beta chain was obtained from a study of blood T cell repertoires in COVID-19. Study at large: Sites in the United States, Italy and Spain provided acute and convalescent COVID-19 samples. PBMCs, B-cell-depleted T cells, or T cells provided the cDNA or gDNA that made up the material.

Per the original methods: Estimated nucleated cell counts came from reference gene primer amplification. This table comes from immunoSEQ multiplex PCR, and its TCRdb copy is limited to in-frame clones, with some not included. For V, J and clone size, that table is used; D and trimming come from the DNA. The table has some 180,000 clones, around 90% seen once. The CDR3 runs to 13 residues. In germline, CDR1 is MNHEY, CDR2 SMNVEV (reference sequence). Trimming left V 2 bases short and J 8 bases short, with 12 bases between. The sequenced sample consisted of peripheral blood. The gene calls are TRBV27 and TRBJ1-2, with a possible D match to TRBD1 (6 bases). The source of this sequence is a man over 45 with acute or convalescent COVID-19. CDR3 amino acids: CASSLIGTKGYTF. The CDR3 DNA sequence: TGTGCCAGCAGTTTAATTGGGACAAAGGGCTACACCTTC.